This TCR beta chain was obtained from a study of PD-L1 blockade in urothelial cancer. Overall study: Atezolizumab at 1,200 mg intravenously every 3 weeks was started by patients in 2014. It was at 3 weeks (second dose) and 6 weeks after treatment start that blood was analyzed.

Noted time point: peripheral blood 6 weeks after treatment start. Synthetic templates analogous to TCR were spiked into all PCRs individually. Data came from immunoSEQ multiplex PCR; TCRdb stores just in-frame clones and leaves some out. The data hold fewer than 30,000 clones, with 80% to 85% observed a single time. CDR3 length: 15 residues. Trimming at V came to 5 bases and at J to 7 bases, leaving 8 bases not matched to a gene. The germline V gene has CDR1 SEHNR and CDR2 FQNEAQ (reference sequence). V is TRBV7-9 and J is TRBJ1-6; 7 bases match TRBD1. This clonotype was sampled from a man in his sixties or seventies with urothelial cancer. The source was PBMCs, collected around atezolizumab (anti-PD-L1) treatment. Written as DNA, the CDR3 is TGTGCCAGCAGCCCTCGACAGGGTGGGAATTCACCCCTCCACTTT. Its protein product is CASSPRQGGNSPLHF.